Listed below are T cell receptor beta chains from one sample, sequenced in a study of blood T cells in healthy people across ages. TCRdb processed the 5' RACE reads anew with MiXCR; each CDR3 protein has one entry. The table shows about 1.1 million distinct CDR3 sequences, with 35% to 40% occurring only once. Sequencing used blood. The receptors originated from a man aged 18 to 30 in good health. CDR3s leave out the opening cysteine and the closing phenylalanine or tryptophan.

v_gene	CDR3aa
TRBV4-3	ASSQEGWGAGNEQF
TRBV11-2	ASSLAGQGTADTQY
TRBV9	ASSVRMGPDTQY
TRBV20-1	SARTAYGYT
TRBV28	ASSSPDKGWEQY
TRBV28	ASSLGSSTETQY
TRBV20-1	SARAGNMNTEAF
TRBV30	ALAWGTEGYT
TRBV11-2	ASSLEMGTDTQY
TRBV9	ASSLQSGTGGMDEQF
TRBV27	ASSSSSTSRQETQY
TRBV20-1	SARRSRTRASGLSTDTQY
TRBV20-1	SARVRTVNYGYT
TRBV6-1	ASSGGLVQETQY
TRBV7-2	ASSLGWVEKLF
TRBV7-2	ASNPAGISGYT
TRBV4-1	ASSQGQGSVDGYT
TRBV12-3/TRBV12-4	ASSLEILRGTEAF
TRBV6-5	ASRGIGGAYNEQF
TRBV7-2	ASSLPRDSVNYGYT
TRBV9	ASSGVGGRNSPLH
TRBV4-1	ASSQKTSNQPQH
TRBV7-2	ASSLGTGGFSMAQY
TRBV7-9	VSSLDGTPTFEAF
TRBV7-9	ASSSFNSPLH
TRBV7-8	ASSLGGVLRDGGYT
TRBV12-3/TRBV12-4	ASSLNRGKSTDTQY
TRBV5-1	ASSSDPGTDTQY
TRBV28	ASISWVGSGTGTQY
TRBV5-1	ASSLVSFWNEQY
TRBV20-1	SAPTTSRVVGPSQF
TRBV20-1	SGGQGRNEQY
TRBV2	ASTRTHTRQETQY
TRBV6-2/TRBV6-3	ASSYETGVAGTEAF
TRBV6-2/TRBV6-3	ASSREGMNTEAF
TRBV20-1	SATRPGAYEQY
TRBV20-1	SASPGGHDEQF
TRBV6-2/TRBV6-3	ASRPRDRPIRGYT
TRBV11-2	ASSLDLWTGGEQY
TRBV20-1	SANPRAHQETQY
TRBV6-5	ASTRQGGSYEQY
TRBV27	VSRPMTQRSEAF
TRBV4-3	ASSQDTTAALLYEKLF
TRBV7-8	ASSLARQGFKSTEAF
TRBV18	ASSPLAGLPSTDTQY
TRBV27	ASLKTGQLNYGYT
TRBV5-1	ASSFPAGSTDTQY
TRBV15	ATSASVTSTDTQY
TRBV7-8	ASSRLGYGYT
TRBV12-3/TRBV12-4	ASSFVVIEQF
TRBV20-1	SARRPGARTTEAF
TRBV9	ASSSSSGTSGGVNEQF
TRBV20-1	SASIRKRGGMYNQPQH
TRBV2	ASSNGQGAGGYT
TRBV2	ASHINTEAF
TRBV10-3	AIMIRDPLGTEAF
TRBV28	ASSLARGTKYNEQF